These 7 T cell receptor beta chains were sequenced from one sample in a study of CD8+ T cells in alopecia areata. Extracted RNA was reverse transcribed, and the resulting cDNA served as sequencing template. The table came from immunoSEQ multiplex PCR; TCRdb's copy has only in-frame clones and leaves some out. The table includes tens of thousands of clones, roughly 47% detected once. The sequencing input was NKG2D-high CD8+ T cells sorted from blood. The receptors originated from a human donor with alopecia areata.

This chain joins TRBV30 and TRBJ1-1; no clear D gene. Germline lookup yields CDR1 GTSNPN and CDR2 SVGIG (reference sequence). V was trimmed by 5 bases and J by 10 bases, leaving 8 bases between them. The CDR3 loop spans 9 amino acids. The chain's CDR3 is CAWWPPAFF. In DNA, the CDR3 is TGTGCCTGGTGGCCCCCAGCTTTCTTT.

The chain couples TRBV2 to TRBJ1-5, with 9 nucleotides matching TRBD1. J lost 5 bases, V lost 4 bases, and 6 bases had no gene match. CDR3 length equals 15 residues. CDR1 and CDR2 (germline): SNHLY, FYNNEI. In DNA, the CDR3 is TGTGCCAGCAGTGGGGACAGGGTCGAAGATCAGCCCCAGCATTTT. Translating it yields CASSGDRVEDQPQHF.

The chain couples TRBV4-2 to TRBJ2-3; 10 bases align to TRBD1. The V gene end was trimmed by 1 base and the J gene end by 7 bases; junction bases not matched to a gene: 11. Germline V lookup: CDR1 LGHNA, CDR2 YNFKEQ. The CDR3 extends over 17 amino acids. The CDR3 here is CASSQVLGTGATNTQYF. The CDR3 nucleotides read TGTGCCAGCAGCCAAGTATTAGGGACAGGGGCCACGAATACGCAGTATTTT.

The rearrangement uses TRBV5-1 and TRBJ2-5; 7 bases align to TRBD1. Germline V gene data show CDR1 as SGHRS and CDR2 as YFSETQ. The CDR3 is 16 amino acids. Trimming removed 1 base from V and 1 base from J; junction bases left unmatched: 7. Here the CDR3 reads CASSLLPGQIQETQYF. CDR3 bases: TGCGCCAGCAGCTTGTTGCCGGGACAGATCCAAGAGACCCAGTACTTC. Full variable domain (missing parts from reference TRBV5-1 and TRBJ2-5): KAGVTQTPRYLIKTRGQQVTLSCSPISGHRSVSWYQQTPGQGLQFLFEYFSETQRNKGNFPGRFSGRQFSNSRSEMNVSTLELGDSALYLCASSLLPGQIQETQYFGPGTRLLVL.

The sample holds a few counts of this clone. V usage is TRBV28 and J usage is TRBJ1-5; 7 bases map to TRBD1. Germline CDR1 MDHEN, CDR2 SYDVKM. After removal of 2 bases from V and 4 bases from J, the junction contained 5 bases not matched to a gene. The CDR3 length is 15 residues. CDR3 bases: TGTGCCAGCAGTTTAGAGGCAGGGGGGAATCAGCCCCAGCATTTT. This codes for CASSLEAGGNQPQHF.

This clone occurred a few times. The CDR3 bases are TGTGCCAGCAGTCTTGCAGGGCCCCCCAATGAGCAGTTCTTC. It specifies CASSLAGPPNEQFF. V gene TRBV6-5 combines with J gene TRBJ2-1; D perhaps matches TRBD1 (5 bases). CDR3 length: 14 residues. The ends were cut back, 5 bases at V and 6 bases at J, with 14 bases in the middle. Germline CDR1 reads MNHEY; CDR2 reads SVGAGI.

This clone was recorded only once. The CDR3 bases are TGTGCCAGCAGCTTGCTTATGGAAGAGACCCAGTACTTC. Translating it yields CASSLLMEETQYF. The chain combines TRBV5-4 with TRBJ2-5; D not certain. CDR1 SGHNT and CDR2 YYREEE come from the germline V gene (reference sequence). The CDR3 is 13 residues long. The V gene lost 1 base and the J gene lost 3 bases, with 7 bases spanning the gap.